This record concerns one T cell receptor (beta chain) sequence. This entry comes from a study of cytomegalovirus exposure and HLA in healthy donors. The repertoire was sequenced with immunoSEQ multiplex PCR; TCRdb's copy has only in-frame clones and lacks some. Here the sample spans around 150,000 clones, about four fifths being singletons. Germline values: CDR1 MNHNS, CDR2 SASEGT. V was clipped by 10 bases and J by 1 base, with 13 bases between them. The CDR3 is 13 amino acids. The sequence was collected from a man younger than 40 in good health and CMV-seropositive. Material for sequencing was PBMCs. The chain couples TRBV6-1 to TRBJ1-1; D is possibly TRBD1 (5 bases). CDR3 bases: TGTGCCACCAGGGCCCAAACGAACACTGAAGCTTTCTTT. This encodes CATRAQTNTEAFF.